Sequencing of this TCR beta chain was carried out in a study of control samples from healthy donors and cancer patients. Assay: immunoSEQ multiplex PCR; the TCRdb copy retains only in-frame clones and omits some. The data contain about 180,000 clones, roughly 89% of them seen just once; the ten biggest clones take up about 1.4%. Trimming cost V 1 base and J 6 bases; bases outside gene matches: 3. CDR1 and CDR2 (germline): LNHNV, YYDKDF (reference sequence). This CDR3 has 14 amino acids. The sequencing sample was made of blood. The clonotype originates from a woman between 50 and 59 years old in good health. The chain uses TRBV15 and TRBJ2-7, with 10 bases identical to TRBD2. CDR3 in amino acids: CATSRAEREGEQYF. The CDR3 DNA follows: TGTGCCACCAGCAGAGCTGAGCGGGAGGGCGAGCAGTACTTC.